The 8 T cell receptor beta chains presented below share a single source sample, sequenced in a study of beta chain features in type 1 diabetes. Sequencing targeted expressed TCRB transcripts, as all isolated RNA had been reverse transcribed. Produced via immunoSEQ multiplex PCR; TCRdb's table is partial and in-frame only. Altogether 860,000 or so clones are present, 15% to 20% being singletons, with the ten largest covering 0.023%. Input material: naive CD4+ T cells from blood. The receptors stem from a woman in her late teens or twenties in good health.

The chain carries TRBV7-9 and TRBJ2-3, with 15 bases aligning to TRBD2. The CDR3 totals 17 residues. Germline V lookup: CDR1 SEHNR, CDR2 FQNEAQ (reference sequence). V shed 4 bases, J shed 2 bases, and the junction held 4 bases outside the gene matches. The CDR3 spells CASSSGLAGGYTDTQYF. CDR3 in DNA: TGTGCCAGCAGCTCGGGACTAGCGGGAGGCTACACAGATACGCAGTATTTT.

The CDR3 DNA reads TGCAGCATCAGAACAGGGGGGTCTGGAAACACCATATATTTT. It translates to CSIRTGGSGNTIYF. This chain uses TRBV29-1 with TRBJ1-3; 8 nucleotides match TRBD1. The CDR3 sequence is 14 residues long. V shed 8 bases and J 1 base; nucleotides not matched to a gene: 7. The germline V gene has CDR1 SQVTM and CDR2 ANQGSEA.

A few counts support this clone. The chain uses TRBV2 and TRBJ1-1, with D maybe TRBD1 (5 bases). CDR3 size: 14 residues. V lost 5 bases, J lost 11 bases, and 21 bases lay in between. Per germline, CDR1 SNHLY and CDR2 FYNNEI. As DNA, the CDR3 is TGTGCCAGCAGTCTCGGGCAGGGTCGGCGTTCGGCTTTCTTT. Protein product: CASSLGQGRRSAFF.

The chain employs TRBV6-5 and TRBJ1-5; D call uncertain. CDR1 is MNHEY and CDR2 is SVGAGI in the germline V gene. This CDR3 spans 12 amino acids. The V gene lost 0 bases and the J gene lost 11 bases, with 8 bases spanning the gap. The CDR3 DNA follows: TGTGCCAGCAGTTACTCGATCCCGACCCAGCATTTT. This translates into CASSYSIPTQHF.

This rearrangement joins TRBV7-9 to TRBJ2-5; TRBD2 matches at 14 bases. The DNA matches TRBJ2-7 better at its end, which makes the J call doubtful. This CDR3 is built from 15 residues. CDR1 is SEHNR and CDR2 is FQNEAQ in the germline V gene (reference sequence). The CDR3 DNA sequence: TGTGCCAGCAGCTCGGGACTAGCGGGAGCGGACGAGCAGTACTTC. Its translation is CASSSGLAGADEQYF.

This clone came up a few times. The chain combines TRBV11-2 with TRBJ2-1, with 7 bases that match TRBD2. V trimming: 6 bases; J trimming: 10 bases; junction bases outside the gene matches: 6. CDR1 is SGHAT and CDR2 is FQNNGV in the germline V gene. The CDR3 runs 12 residues. The CDR3 spells CASRWEGPEQFF. The CDR3 DNA follows: TGTGCCAGCAGATGGGAGGGCCCCGAGCAGTTCTTC. The whole variable domain, filled in from reference TRBV11-2 and TRBJ2-1, reads EAGVAQSPRYKIIEKRQSVAFWCNPISGHATLYWYQQILGQGPKLLIQFQNNGVVDDSQLPKDRFSAERLKGVDSTLKIQPAKLEDSAVYLCASRWEGPEQFFGPGTRLTVL.

The V call is TRBV5-1, the J call TRBJ2-2, with D maybe TRBD2 (6 bases). The germline gives CDR1 SGHRS, CDR2 YFSETQ. Trimming left V 4 bases short and J 3 bases short, with 13 bases between. This CDR3 region has 15 residues. The CDR3 loop is CASSRRTIDTGELFF. In DNA form, the CDR3 reads TGCGCCAGCAGCCGGCGGACTATCGACACCGGGGAGCTGTTTTTT.

J is TRBJ1-5 and V is TRBV28, with a possible D match to TRBD1 (5 bases). V lost 10 bases to trimming and J lost 3 bases, with 22 bases between them. The CDR3 is 16 residues long. Germline V gene lookup returns CDR1 MDHEN and CDR2 SYDVKM. As DNA, the CDR3 is TGTGCCACCGTCTATAGGCGGCAGGGCGACAATCAGCCCCAGCATTTT. This sequence encodes CATVYRRQGDNQPQHF.